This T cell receptor beta chain was captured in a study of T-cell memory formation after mild COVID-19. In regard to this clonotype: Its antigen is not known.

Trimming stripped 4 bases from V and 3 bases from J, with 11 bases between. This CDR3 spans 13 amino acids. Germline V lookup: CDR1 SGHKS, CDR2 YYEKEE (reference sequence). TCRdb re-analysed the 5' RACE reads in MiXCR, keeping a single row per CDR3 protein. In the table there are approximately 210,000 distinct CDR3 sequences, 15% to 20% of which are singletons. Study-wide results and limits: The finding that pre-infection memory included some responding clones suggested that cross-reactive memory joined.

The sample was PBMCs or a T cell subset sorted from them (not recorded which). The receptor was derived from an adult woman who had mild COVID-19 (a few samples of this study predate the infection). Cell type and time point are not known. The rearrangement uses TRBV5-5 and TRBJ2-7; D uncertain. For the CDR3, the DNA is TGTGCCAGCAGCGTCTCGACGGGCTACGAGCAGTACTTC. As protein: CASSVSTGYEQYF.